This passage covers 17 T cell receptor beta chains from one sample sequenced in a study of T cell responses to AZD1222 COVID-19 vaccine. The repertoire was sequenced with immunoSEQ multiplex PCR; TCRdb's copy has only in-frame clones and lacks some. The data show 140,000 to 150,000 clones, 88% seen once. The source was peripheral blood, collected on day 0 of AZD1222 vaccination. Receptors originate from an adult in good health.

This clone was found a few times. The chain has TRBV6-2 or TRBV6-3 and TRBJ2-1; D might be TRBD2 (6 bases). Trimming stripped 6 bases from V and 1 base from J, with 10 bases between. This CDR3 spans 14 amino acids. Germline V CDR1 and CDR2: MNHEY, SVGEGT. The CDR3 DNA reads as TGTGCCAGCAGCGGCGGGGCTTCCTACAATGAGCAGTTCTTC. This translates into CASSGGASYNEQFF.

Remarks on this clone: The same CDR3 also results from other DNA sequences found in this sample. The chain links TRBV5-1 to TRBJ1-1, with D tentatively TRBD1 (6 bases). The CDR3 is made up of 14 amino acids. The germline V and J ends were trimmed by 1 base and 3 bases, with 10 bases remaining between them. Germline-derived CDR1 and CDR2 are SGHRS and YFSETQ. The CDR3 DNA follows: TGCGCCAGCAGCTTGCTCGGGGGCGACACTGAAGCTTTCTTT. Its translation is CASSLLGGDTEAFF.

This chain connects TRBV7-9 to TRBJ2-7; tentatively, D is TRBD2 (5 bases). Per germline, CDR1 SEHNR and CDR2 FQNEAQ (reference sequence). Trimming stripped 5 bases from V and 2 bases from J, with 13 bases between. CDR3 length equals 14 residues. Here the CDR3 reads CASSPGWVAYEQYF. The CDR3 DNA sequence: TGTGCCAGCAGCCCGGGGTGGGTGGCCTACGAGCAGTACTTC.

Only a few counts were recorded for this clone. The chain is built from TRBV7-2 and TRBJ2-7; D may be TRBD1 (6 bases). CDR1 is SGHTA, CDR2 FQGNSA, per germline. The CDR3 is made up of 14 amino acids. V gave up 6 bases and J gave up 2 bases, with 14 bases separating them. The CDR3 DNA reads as TGTGCCAGCAGTTCACGGACAGAGCCCTACGAGCAGTACTTC. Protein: CASSSRTEPYEQYF.

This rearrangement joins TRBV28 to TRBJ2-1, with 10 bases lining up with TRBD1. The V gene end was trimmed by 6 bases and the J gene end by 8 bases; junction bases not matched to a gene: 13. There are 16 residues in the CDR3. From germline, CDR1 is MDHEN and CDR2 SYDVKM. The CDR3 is CASSLSRDRGYDEQFF. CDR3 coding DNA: TGTGCCAGCAGCCTGAGCCGGGACAGGGGATACGATGAGCAGTTCTTC.

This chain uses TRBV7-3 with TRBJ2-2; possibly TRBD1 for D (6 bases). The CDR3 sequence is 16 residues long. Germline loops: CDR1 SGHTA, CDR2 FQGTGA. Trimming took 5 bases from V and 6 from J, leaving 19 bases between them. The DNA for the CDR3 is TGTGCCAGCAGCCCCCAGGGGACCAAAGTTCCCGGGGAGCTGTTTTTT. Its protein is CASSPQGTKVPGELFF.

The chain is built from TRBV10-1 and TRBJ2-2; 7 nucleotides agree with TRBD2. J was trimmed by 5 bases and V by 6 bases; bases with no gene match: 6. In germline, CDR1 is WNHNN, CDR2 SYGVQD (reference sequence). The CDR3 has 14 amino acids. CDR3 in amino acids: CASSQRGRTGELFF. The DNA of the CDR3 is TGCGCCAGCAGCCAGCGGGGACGGACCGGGGAGCTGTTTTTT.

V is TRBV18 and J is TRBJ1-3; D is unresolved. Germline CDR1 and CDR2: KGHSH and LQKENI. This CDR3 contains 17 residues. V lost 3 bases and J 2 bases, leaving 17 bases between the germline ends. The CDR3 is CASSPWGTSTAGNTIYF. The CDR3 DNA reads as TGTGCCAGCTCACCCTGGGGTACTTCTACGGCTGGAAACACCATATATTTT. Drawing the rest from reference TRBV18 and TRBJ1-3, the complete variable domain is NAGVMQNPRHLVRRRGQEARLRCSPMKGHSHVYWYRQLPEEGLKFMVYLQKENIIDESGMPKERFSAEFPKEGPSILRIQQVVRGDSAAYFCASSPWGTSTAGNTIYFGEGSWLTVV.

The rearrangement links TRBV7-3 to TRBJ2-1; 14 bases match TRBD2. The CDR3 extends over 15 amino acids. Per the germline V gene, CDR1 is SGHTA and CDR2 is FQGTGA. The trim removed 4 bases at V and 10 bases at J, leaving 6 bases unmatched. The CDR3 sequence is CASSWTSGGPGEQFF. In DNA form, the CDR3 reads TGTGCCAGCAGCTGGACTAGCGGGGGGCCGGGAGAGCAGTTCTTC.

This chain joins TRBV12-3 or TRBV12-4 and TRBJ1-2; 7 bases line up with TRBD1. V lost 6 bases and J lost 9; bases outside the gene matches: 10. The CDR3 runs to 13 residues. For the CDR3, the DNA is TGTGCCAGCAGCTATCGACAGGGCCCGAGCTACACCTTC. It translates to CASSYRQGPSYTF.

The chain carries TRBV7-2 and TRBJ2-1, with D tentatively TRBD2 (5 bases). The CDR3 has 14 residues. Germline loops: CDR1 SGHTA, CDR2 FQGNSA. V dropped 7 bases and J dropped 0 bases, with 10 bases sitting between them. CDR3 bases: TGTGCCAGCAATAGCGCGAGCTCCTACAATGAGCAGTTCTTC. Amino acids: CASNSASSYNEQFF.

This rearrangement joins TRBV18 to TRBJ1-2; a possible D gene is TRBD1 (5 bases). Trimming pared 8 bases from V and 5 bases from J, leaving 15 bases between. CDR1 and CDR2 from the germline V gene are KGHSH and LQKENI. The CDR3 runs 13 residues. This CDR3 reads CASAARERYGYTF. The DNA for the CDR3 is TGTGCCAGCGCCGCCAGGGAGCGGTATGGCTACACCTTC.

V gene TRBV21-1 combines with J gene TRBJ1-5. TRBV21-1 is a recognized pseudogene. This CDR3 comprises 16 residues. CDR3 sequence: CASSDRDTESNQPQHF. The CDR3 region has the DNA TGTGCCAGCAGTGATCGTGATACCGAGAGCAATCAGCCCCAGCATTTT.

The DNA of the CDR3 is TGTGCCAGCAGCTTATGGCTAGCGGGGGGGTACCAAGAGACCCAGTACTTC. Its protein is CASSLWLAGGYQETQYF. V gene TRBV7-2 combines with J gene TRBJ2-5; 12 bases are shared with TRBD2. CDR3 length equals 17 residues. J gave up 0 bases and V 2 bases, and 4 bases lay outside the gene matches. Germline lookup yields CDR1 SGHTA and CDR2 FQGNSA. Full variable domain (outside the CDR3, taken from reference TRBV7-2 and TRBJ2-5): GAGVSQSPSNKVTEKGKDVELRCDPISGHTALYWYRQSLGQGLEFLIYFQGNSAPDKSGLPSDRFSAERTGGSVSTLTIQRTQQEDSAVYLCASSLWLAGGYQETQYFGPGTRLLVL.

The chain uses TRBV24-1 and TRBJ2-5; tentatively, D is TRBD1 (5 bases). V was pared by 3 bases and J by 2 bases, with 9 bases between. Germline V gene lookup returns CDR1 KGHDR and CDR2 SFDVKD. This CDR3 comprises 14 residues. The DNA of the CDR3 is TGTGCCACCAGTGATCAGGGTCGACAAGAGACCCAGTACTTC. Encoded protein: CATSDQGRQETQYF.

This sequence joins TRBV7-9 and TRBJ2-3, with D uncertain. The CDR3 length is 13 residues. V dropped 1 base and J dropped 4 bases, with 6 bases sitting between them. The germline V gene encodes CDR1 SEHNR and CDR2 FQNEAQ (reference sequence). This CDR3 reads CASSLEVADTQYF. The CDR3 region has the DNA TGTGCCAGCAGCTTAGAGGTGGCAGATACGCAGTATTTT.

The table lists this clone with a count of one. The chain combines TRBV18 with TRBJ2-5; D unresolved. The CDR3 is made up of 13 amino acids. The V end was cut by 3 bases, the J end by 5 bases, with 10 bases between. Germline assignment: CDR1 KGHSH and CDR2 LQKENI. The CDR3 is CASSPALGETQYF. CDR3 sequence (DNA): TGTGCCAGCTCACCCGCCTTGGGGGAGACCCAGTACTTC.